This is a list of T cell receptor beta chains from one sample in a study of human T cells and chemical hapten exposure. TCRdb re-derived calls from the RACE reads in MiXCR, one entry per CDR3 protein. The table includes about 340,000 distinct CDR3 sequences, around 7% detected once. Sequencing used whole blood, obtained in connection with sensitization to the hapten diphenylcyclopropenone (DPC). These TCRs come from a woman aged 18-29 years with alopecia areata. Some clones in this sample may be carry-over from other donors' samples. Each CDR3 is given with its conserved first and last residue. The D gene is left open where the match is weak. Expanded clones get a size class; other rows say once, few or many, or leave the size out.

CASSRNWADTQYF,TGTGCCAGCAGCCGAAATTGGGCAGATACGCAGTATTTT,-,few,TRBV27,TRBJ2-3
CASSLEGRMNTEAFF,TGTGCCAGCAGCTTAGAGGGCAGAATGAACACTGAAGCTTTCTTT,-,-,TRBV11-2,TRBJ1-1
CASSYSSGMAQYF,TGTGCCAGCAGTTACTCTTCCGGTATGGCCCAGTACTTC,-,-,TRBV6-5,TRBJ2-5
CASSLDRAPSGNTIYF,TGTGCCAGCAGTCTCGACAGGGCCCCCTCTGGAAACACCATATATTTT,TRBD1,few,TRBV27,TRBJ1-3
CASSQEVQGPPQHF,TGCGCCAGCAGCCAAGAGGTCCAGGGTCCACCCCAGCATTTT,-,-,TRBV4-3,TRBJ1-5
CASIPLVSGNTIYF,TGTGCCAGCATCCCATTAGTCTCTGGAAACACCATATATTTT,-,-,TRBV28,TRBJ1-3
CASSEGTPGNTIYF,TGTGCCAGCAGTGAGGGGACTCCGGGAAACACCATATATTTT,-,few,TRBV2,TRBJ1-3
CASREQDDYGYTF,TGCGCCAGCAGGGAGCAGGACGACTATGGCTACACCTTC,-,few,TRBV5-1,TRBJ1-2
CASSLAHTGSLYF,TGTGCCAGCAGCTTGGCCCATACAGGGTCCTTGTACTTC,-,-,TRBV5-8,TRBJ2-4
CASSLDRMNTEAFF,TGTGCCAGCAGTTTAGACAGAATGAACACTGAAGCTTTCTTT,-,few,TRBV28,TRBJ1-1
CASSLQGRVYGYTF,TGTGCCAGCAGTTTACAGGGAAGAGTCTATGGCTACACCTTC,-,many,TRBV12-3/TRBV12-4,TRBJ1-2
CSARSPAAGGPGTDTQYF,TGCAGTGCTAGATCGCCGGCGGCGGGGGGCCCCGGCACAGATACGCAGTATTTT,TRBD2,-,TRBV20-1,TRBJ2-3
CASSLLDRAPSYEQYF,TGTGCCAGCAGCCTTCTTGACAGAGCACCATCCTACGAGCAGTACTTC,-,many,TRBV7-9,TRBJ2-7
CASSYSIVTTSQYF,TGTGCCAGCAGTTACTCGATCGTAACGACCAGCCAGTACTTC,-,few,TRBV6-5,TRBJ2-5
CASSLNGLTGELFF,TGCGCCAGCAGCTTGAATGGTCTCACCGGGGAGCTGTTTTTT,-,-,TRBV5-1,TRBJ2-2